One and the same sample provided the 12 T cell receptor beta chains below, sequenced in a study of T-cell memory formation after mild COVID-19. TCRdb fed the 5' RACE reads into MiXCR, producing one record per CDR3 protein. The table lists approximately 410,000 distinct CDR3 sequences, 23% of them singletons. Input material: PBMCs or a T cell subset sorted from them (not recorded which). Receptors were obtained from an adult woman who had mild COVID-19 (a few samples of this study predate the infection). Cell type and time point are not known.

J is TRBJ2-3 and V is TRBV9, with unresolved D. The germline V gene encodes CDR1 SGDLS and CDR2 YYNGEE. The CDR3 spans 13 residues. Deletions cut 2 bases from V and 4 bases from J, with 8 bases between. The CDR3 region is CASSVGVPDTQYF. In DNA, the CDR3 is TGTGCCAGCAGCGTTGGGGTGCCAGATACGCAGTATTTT.

The CDR3 nucleotides are TGTGCCACCAGTACCAGGACAGGGCTCAATGAGCAGTTCTTC. This codes for CATSTRTGLNEQFF. The rearrangement joins TRBV24-1 to TRBJ2-1; 8 bases are shared with TRBD1. J gave up 6 bases and V 6 bases, and 6 bases lay outside the gene matches. Germline assignment: CDR1 KGHDR and CDR2 SFDVKD. The CDR3 covers 14 residues.

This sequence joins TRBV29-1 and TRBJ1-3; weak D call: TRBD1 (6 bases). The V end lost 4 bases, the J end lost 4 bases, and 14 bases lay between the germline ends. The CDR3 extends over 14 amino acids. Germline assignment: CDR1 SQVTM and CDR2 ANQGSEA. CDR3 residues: CSVAHRVAGNTIYF. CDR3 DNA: TGCAGCGTTGCTCACAGGGTAGCCGGAAACACCATATATTTT.

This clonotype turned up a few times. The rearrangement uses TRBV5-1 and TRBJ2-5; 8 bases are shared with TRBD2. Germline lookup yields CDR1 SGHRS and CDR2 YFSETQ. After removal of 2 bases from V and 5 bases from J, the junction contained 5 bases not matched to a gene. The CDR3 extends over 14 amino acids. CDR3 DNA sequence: TGCGCCAGCAGCTTTAGCGGGATAATGGAGACCCAGTACTTC. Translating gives CASSFSGIMETQYF.

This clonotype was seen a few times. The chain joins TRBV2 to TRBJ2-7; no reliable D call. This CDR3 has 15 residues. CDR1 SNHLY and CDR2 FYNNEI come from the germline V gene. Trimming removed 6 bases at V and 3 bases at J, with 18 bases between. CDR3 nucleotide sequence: TGTGCCAGCAGGGCCGGGCCCCCAGAAGGCTACGAGCAGTACTTC. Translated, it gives CASRAGPPEGYEQYF.

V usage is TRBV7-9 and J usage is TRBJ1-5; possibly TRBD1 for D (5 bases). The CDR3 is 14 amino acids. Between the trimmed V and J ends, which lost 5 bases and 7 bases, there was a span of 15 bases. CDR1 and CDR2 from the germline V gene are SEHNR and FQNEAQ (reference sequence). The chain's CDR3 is CASSGGAPEQPQHF. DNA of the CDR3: TGTGCCAGCAGCGGTGGGGCCCCGGAGCAGCCCCAGCATTTT. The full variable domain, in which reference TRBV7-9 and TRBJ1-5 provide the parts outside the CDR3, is DTGVSQNPRHKITKRGQNVTFRCDPISEHNRLYWYRQTLGQGPEFLTYFQNEAQLEKSRLLSDRFSAERPKGSFSTLEIQRTEQGDSAMYLCASSGGAPEQPQHFGDGTRLSIL.

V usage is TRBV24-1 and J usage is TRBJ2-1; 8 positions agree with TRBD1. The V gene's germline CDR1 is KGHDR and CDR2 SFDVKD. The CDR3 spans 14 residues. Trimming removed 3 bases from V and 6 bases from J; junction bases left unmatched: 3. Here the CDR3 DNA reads TGTGCCACCAGTGATCGGGACAGGATCAATGAGCAGTTCTTC. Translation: CATSDRDRINEQFF.

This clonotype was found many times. In DNA, the CDR3 is TGCGCCAGCAGCTTAGCCGGGCCCGGGGCCAACGTCCTGACTTTC. Translation: CASSLAGPGANVLTF. This sequence joins TRBV5-1 and TRBJ2-6; D unresolved. Germline CDR1 is SGHRS and CDR2 is YFSETQ. The CDR3 consists of 15 residues. V lost 2 bases and J lost 4, with 10 bases in between.

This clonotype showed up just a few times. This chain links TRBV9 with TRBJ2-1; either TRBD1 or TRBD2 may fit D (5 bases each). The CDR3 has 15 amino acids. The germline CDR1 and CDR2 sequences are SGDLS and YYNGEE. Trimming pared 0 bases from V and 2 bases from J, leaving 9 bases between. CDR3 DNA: TGTGCCAGCAGCGTAGCAGGGACCCCCTACAATGAGCAGTTCTTC. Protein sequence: CASSVAGTPYNEQFF.

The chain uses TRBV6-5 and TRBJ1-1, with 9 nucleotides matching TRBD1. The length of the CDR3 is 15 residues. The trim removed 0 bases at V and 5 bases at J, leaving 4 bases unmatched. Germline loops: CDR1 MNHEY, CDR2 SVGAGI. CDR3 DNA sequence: TGTGCCAGCAGTTACTCGCAAGGACAGGGGACTGAAGCTTTCTTT. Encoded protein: CASSYSQGQGTEAFF.

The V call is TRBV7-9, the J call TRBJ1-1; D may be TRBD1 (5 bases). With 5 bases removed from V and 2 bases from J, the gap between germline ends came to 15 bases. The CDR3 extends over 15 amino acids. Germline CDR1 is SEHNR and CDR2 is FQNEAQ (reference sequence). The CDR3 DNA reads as TGTGCCAGCAGCGCTCCCGGGACGGGCAACACTGAAGCTTTCTTT. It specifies CASSAPGTGNTEAFF.

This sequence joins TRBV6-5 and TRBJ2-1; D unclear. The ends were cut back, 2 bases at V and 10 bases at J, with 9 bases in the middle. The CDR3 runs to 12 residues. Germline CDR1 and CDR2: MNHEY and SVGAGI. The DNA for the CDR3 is TGTGCCAGCAGTTACGGGCAGGACGAGCAGTTCTTC. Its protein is CASSYGQDEQFF.